This TCR beta chain was identified in a study of Graves' ophthalmopathy and Graves' hyperthyroidism. The TCR beta CDR3 regions underwent amplification from RNA transcripts. HTBI primers served in a first-round RT-PCR, which a second-round multiplex PCR followed. TCRdb redid the calling of the multiplex PCR reads with MiXCR, one entry per CDR3 protein. The data hold about 240,000 distinct CDR3 sequences, with around 50% observed a single time. Sequenced input: peripheral blood. The clonotype comes from an adult man with Graves' ophthalmopathy.

This chain's CDR3 is CSARAVGTPKGETQYF. In nucleotides, the CDR3 is TGCAGTGCTAGAGCTGTGGGGACCCCGAAGGGGGAGACCCAGTACTTC. The chain couples TRBV20-1 to TRBJ2-5, with D possibly being TRBD1 or TRBD2 (5 bases each). V was trimmed by 1 base and J by 5 bases, leaving 20 bases between them. Germline values: CDR1 DFQATT, CDR2 SNEGSKA (reference sequence). The CDR3 runs 16 residues.